The 28 T cell receptor beta chains listed next were all sequenced from one sample in a study of T cell repertoires in cytomegalovirus infection. Antigen specificity for these receptors is unknown. TCRdb recomputed calls from the reads with MiXCR, one row per CDR3 protein. This sample has about 920,000 distinct CDR3 sequences, with 30% to 40% found just once. The input for sequencing was cultured CD8+ T cells from PBMCs, taken from culture after CMV antigen stimulation. These receptors all come from a human donor in good health (CMV status not recorded). Some clones in this sample may be carry-over from other donors' samples.

This clonotype was detected ten times or more. This rearrangement joins TRBV6-2 or TRBV6-3 to TRBJ1-1; tentative D call: TRBD1 (5 bases). V was clipped by 7 bases and J by 6 bases, with 9 bases between them. CDR1 and CDR2 from the germline V gene are MNHEY and SVGEGT. CDR3 length equals 11 residues. CDR3: CASTLGPEAFF. The DNA of the CDR3 is TGTGCCAGCACCTTGGGGCCTGAAGCTTTCTTT.

The V and J genes are TRBV15 and TRBJ1-5; D call uncertain. The CDR3 consists of 12 residues. The V and J ends lost 3 bases and 4 bases respectively, with 4 bases between them. CDR1 is LNHNV and CDR2 is YYDKDF in the germline V gene (reference sequence). CDR3 region: CATSSDNQPQHF. CDR3 nucleotides: TGTGCCACCAGCAGCGATAATCAGCCCCAGCATTTT. The whole variable domain, remainder taken from reference TRBV15 and TRBJ1-5, is DAMVIQNPRYQVTQFGKPVTLSCSQTLNHNVMYWYQQKSSQAPKLLFHYYDKDFNNEADTPDNFQSRRPNTSFCFLDIRSPGLGDTAMYLCATSSDNQPQHFGDGTRLSIL.

This chain uses TRBV7-9 with TRBJ1-6, with 8 bases identical to TRBD1. The V gene's germline CDR1 is SEHNR and CDR2 FQNEAQ (reference sequence). Trimming at V came to 3 bases and at J to 3 bases, leaving 1 base not matched to a gene. The CDR3 extends over 15 amino acids. The CDR3 is CASSLGQDYNSPLHF. For the CDR3, the DNA is TGTGCCAGCAGCTTGGGACAGGACTATAATTCACCCCTCCACTTT.

The chain employs TRBV24-1 and TRBJ2-3; 9 bases are a match to TRBD2. The germline gives CDR1 KGHDR, CDR2 SFDVKD. The trim removed 9 bases at V and 2 bases at J, leaving 11 bases unmatched. CDR3 length: 16 residues. The CDR3, as DNA: TGTGCCACCCTGAGCGGATTAGCGGGGGCCACAGATACGCAGTATTTT. This translates into CATLSGLAGATDTQYF.

The V gene is TRBV5-4, the J gene TRBJ1-2; no clear D. In germline, CDR1 is SGHNT, CDR2 YYREEE (reference sequence). Trimming left V 3 bases short and J 10 bases short, with 10 bases between. The CDR3 loop spans 11 amino acids. The CDR3 reads CASSSAVVYTF. Written as DNA, the CDR3 is TGTGCCAGCAGCTCGGCGGTAGTCTACACCTTC.

This sequence joins TRBV6-6 and TRBJ1-6; 7 positions agree with TRBD1. The CDR3 is 15 amino acids. The V gene end was trimmed by 2 bases and the J gene end by 7 bases; junction bases not matched to a gene: 5. The V gene's germline CDR1 is MNHNY and CDR2 SVGAGI (reference sequence). CDR3 sequence reads: CASSYPDRDNSPLHF. DNA of the CDR3: TGTGCCAGCAGTTACCCCGACAGGGACAATTCACCCCTCCACTTT.

The chain recombines TRBV12-3 or TRBV12-4 with TRBJ1-3; D gene unclear. V was cut by 2 bases and J by 0 bases, with 8 bases left in between. The CDR3 contains 15 residues. The CDR3: CASSLRADSGNTIYF. The CDR3 bases are TGTGCCAGCAGTTTACGGGCAGACTCTGGAAACACCATATATTTT.

Remarks on this clonotype: Given a much more abundant clone one base away, this may be a read error. The final CDR3 position lacks the conserved phenylalanine or tryptophan, pointing to a likely read error. The limits of the CDR3 on the DNA are not certain, so only TCRdb's listed CDR3 is given. The J gene is TRBJ1-1, the V gene TRBV7-5; the DNA was not used to check the table's D call, TRBD1. TRBV7-5 is recorded as a pseudogene. Both ends counted, the CDR3 spans 12 residues. The CDR3 region is CISVPGARDSTL.

With respect to this clonotype: This may be a read error: a much more frequent sequence differs by one nucleotide. The V gene is TRBV6-1, the J gene TRBJ1-2, with a possible D match to TRBD1 (5 bases). In germline, CDR1 is MNHNS, CDR2 SASEGT. The CDR3 contains 15 residues. V dropped 1 base and J dropped 4 bases, with 13 bases sitting between them. The CDR3 sequence is CASSEERGASYGYTF. In DNA form, the CDR3 reads TGTGCCAGCAGTGAAGAGAGGGGCGCGAGCTATGGCTACACCTTC.

The chain links TRBV4-3 to TRBJ1-2, with 10 bases fitting TRBD1. From germline, CDR1 is LGHNA and CDR2 YSLEER. There are 19 residues in the CDR3. V was pared by 8 bases and J by 3 bases, with 21 bases of the junction left unmatched. CDR3 DNA sequence: TGCGCCAGCTCCCAGCTGGGACAGGGGAAGGAGTTAGTTGACTATGGCTACACCTTC. Residues: CASSQLGQGKELVDYGYTF.

This clonotype was counted many times. V is TRBV15 and J is TRBJ2-1; 13 nucleotides match TRBD2. The CDR3 extends over 17 amino acids. V shed 0 bases and J 5 bases; nucleotides not matched to a gene: 4. CDR1 is LNHNV, CDR2 YYDKDF, per germline (reference sequence). In DNA, the CDR3 is TGTGCCACCAGCAGAGAGTCACTAGCGGGGGGGAACAATGAGCAGTTCTTC. This codes for CATSRESLAGGNNEQFF.

The rearrangement uses TRBV11-2 and TRBJ1-2, with 8 bases fitting TRBD1. J was trimmed by 4 bases and V by 5 bases; bases with no gene match: 3. From germline, CDR1 is SGHAT and CDR2 FQNNGV. The CDR3 spans 13 residues. CDR3 nucleotide sequence: TGTGCCAGCAGCGCCACAGGGGGCTATGGCTACACCTTC. Protein product: CASSATGGYGYTF.

The gene calls are TRBV19 and TRBJ2-2; D is ambiguous. The length of the CDR3 is 13 residues. Trimming took off 3 bases at V and 7 bases at J, with 9 bases between the two ends. Germline assignment: CDR1 LNHDA and CDR2 SQIVND (reference sequence). In DNA, the CDR3 is TGTGCCAGTAGTATTAAGGGTTACGGGGAGCTGTTTTTT. Translated: CASSIKGYGELFF. Using reference TRBV19 and TRBJ2-2 for the parts outside the CDR3, the full variable domain is DGGITQSPKYLFRKEGQNVTLSCEQNLNHDAMYWYRQDPGQGLRLIYYSQIVNDFQKGDIAEGYSVSREKKESFPLTVTSAQKNPTAFYLCASSIKGYGELFFGEGSRLTVL.

The chain uses TRBV7-6 and TRBJ1-6; D unclear. V shed 4 bases and J shed 11 bases, with 9 bases lying between them. The CDR3 is 12 residues long. CDR1 SGHVS and CDR2 FNYEAQ come from the germline V gene. Here the CDR3 reads CASSSVETPLHF. The DNA for the CDR3 is TGTGCCAGCAGCTCGGTGGAGACACCCCTCCACTTT. The full variable domain, its missing parts supplied by reference TRBV7-6 and TRBJ1-6, is GAGVSQSPRYKVTKRGQDVALRCDPISGHVSLYWYRQALGQGPEFLTYFNYEAQQDKSGLPNDRFSAERPEGSISTLTIQRTEQRDSAMYRCASSSVETPLHFGNGTRLTVT.

This clonotype was seen many times. This chain links TRBV7-8 with TRBJ2-4; D remains ambiguous. CDR1 is SGHVS, CDR2 FQNEAQ, per germline. V lost 0 bases, J lost 0 bases, and 12 bases lay in between. CDR3 size: 17 residues. Written as DNA, the CDR3 is TGTGCCAGCAGCTTAGCGTACCTCACCGAAGCCAAAAACATTCAGTACTTC. This gives the protein CASSLAYLTEAKNIQYF. The whole variable domain, filled in from reference TRBV7-8 and TRBJ2-4, reads GAGVSQSPRYKVAKRGQDVALRCDPISGHVSLFWYQQALGQGPEFLTYFQNEAQLDKSGLPSDRFFAERPEGSVSTLKIQRTQQEDSAVYLCASSLAYLTEAKNIQYFGAGTRLSVL.

The chain is built from TRBV27 and TRBJ1-1; no firm D call. Trimming removed 5 bases at V and 1 base at J, with 8 bases between. This CDR3 comprises 13 residues. Germline CDR1 and CDR2: MNHEY and SMNVEV (reference sequence). This CDR3 reads CASSVYRNTEAFF. The CDR3 nucleotides read TGTGCCAGCAGTGTCTACAGGAACACTGAAGCTTTCTTT.

The rearrangement uses TRBV4-3 and TRBJ2-1; a weak D match, TRBD1 (5 bases). The V end was cut by 0 bases, the J end by 3 bases, with 12 bases between. The length of the CDR3 is 16 residues. Germline CDR1 is LGHNA and CDR2 is YSLEER. This CDR3 is CASSQDRGGFYNEQFF. The DNA for the CDR3 is TGCGCCAGCAGCCAAGATAGGGGCGGCTTCTACAATGAGCAGTTCTTC.

The chain joins TRBV2 to TRBJ1-5, with a possible D match to TRBD1 (5 bases). Germline V gene sequence: CDR1 SNHLY, CDR2 FYNNEI. The length of the CDR3 is 16 residues. V was cut by 10 bases and J by 0 bases, with 19 bases left in between. DNA for the CDR3: TGTGCCATTCTCCTGAGAGGGGATAATAGCAATCAGCCCCAGCATTTT. Protein: CAILLRGDNSNQPQHF.

The rearrangement uses TRBV7-9 and TRBJ2-7; D is perhaps TRBD2 (6 bases). The CDR3 is 13 amino acids. Trimming stripped 5 bases from V and 6 bases from J, with 14 bases between. Germline V gene sequence: CDR1 SEHNR, CDR2 FQNEAQ (reference sequence). The CDR3 DNA follows: TGTGCCAGCAGCGACGGGAGTCCGGGCGAGCAGTACGTC. It specifies CASSDGSPGEQYV.

This clonotype turned up a few times. The chain is built from TRBV4-1 and TRBJ2-1; TRBD2 matches 8 bases. CDR3 length: 15 residues. Germline V gene lookup returns CDR1 MGHRA and CDR2 YSYEKL. The trim removed 1 base at V and 4 bases at J, leaving 3 bases unmatched. The CDR3 spells CASSQVAGGYNEQFF. The CDR3 bases are TGCGCCAGCAGCCAAGTTGCGGGGGGTTACAATGAGCAGTTCTTC.

This clonotype was seen only a few times. The chain recombines TRBV15 with TRBJ1-3; D gene unclear. The germline gives CDR1 LNHNV, CDR2 YYDKDF (reference sequence). The CDR3 extends over 15 amino acids. Trimming took off 7 bases at V and 4 bases at J, with 17 bases between the two ends. Written as DNA, the CDR3 is TGTGCCACCAATGCGGGAGCCGTATCGGGAAACACCATATATTTT. It is translated as CATNAGAVSGNTIYF.

This clonotype was counted only a few times. This rearrangement joins TRBV6-2 or TRBV6-3 to TRBJ2-7, with D perhaps matching TRBD1 (6 bases). V was cut by 6 bases and J by 4 bases, with 16 bases left in between. The CDR3 covers 14 residues. CDR1 is MNHEY and CDR2 is SVGEGT in the germline V gene. CDR3 in amino acids: CASSTGFLSYEQYV. As DNA, the CDR3 is TGTGCCAGCAGCACAGGGTTCCTCTCGTACGAGCAGTACGTC.

This clonotype was seen ten or more times. The chain carries TRBV7-9 and TRBJ2-1; 8 bases map to TRBD2. The CDR3 consists of 16 residues. V was clipped by 5 bases and J by 0 bases; unmatched bases: 6. Germline V gives CDR1 SEHNR, CDR2 FQNEAQ (reference sequence). CDR3 sequence: CASSDTSGSSYNEQFF. The CDR3 coding sequence is TGTGCCAGCAGCGATACTAGCGGCTCCTCCTACAATGAGCAGTTCTTC.

The chain uses TRBV4-1 and TRBJ2-1, with a tentative D call TRBD2 (6 bases). There are 14 residues in the CDR3. The germline CDR1 and CDR2 sequences are MGHRA and YSYEKL. Trimming took 4 bases from V and 9 from J, leaving 16 bases between them. The CDR3 region is CASSRDSGVPEQFF. The CDR3 nucleotides read TGCGCCAGCAGCCGGGACTCGGGGGTACCTGAGCAGTTCTTC.

V gene TRBV18 combines with J gene TRBJ2-5; D is possibly TRBD2 (5 bases). V gave up 0 bases and J gave up 4 bases, with 9 bases separating them. Germline CDR1 reads KGHSH; CDR2 reads LQKENI. This CDR3 is built from 14 residues. This CDR3 is CASSPPAEAETQYF. In nucleotides, the CDR3 is TGTGCCAGCTCACCACCGGCGGAGGCAGAGACCCAGTACTTC. Complete variable domain (other parts from reference TRBV18 and TRBJ2-5): NAGVMQNPRHLVRRRGQEARLRCSPMKGHSHVYWYRQLPEEGLKFMVYLQKENIIDESGMPKERFSAEFPKEGPSILRIQQVVRGDSAAYFCASSPPAEAETQYFGPGTRLLVL.

The chain is built from TRBV27 and TRBJ2-1; TRBD1 matches 9 bases. The CDR3 loop spans 17 amino acids. V lost 4 bases, J lost 3 bases, and 10 bases stayed unmatched. The germline V gene encodes CDR1 MNHEY and CDR2 SMNVEV (reference sequence). CDR3 amino acids: CASSSSRDRVDYNEQFF. In DNA form, the CDR3 reads TGTGCCAGCAGTTCGTCCCGGGACAGGGTCGACTACAATGAGCAGTTCTTC.

This clonotype was counted at least ten times. The chain recombines TRBV11-2 with TRBJ1-1; D is unclear. This CDR3 has 13 amino acids. V shed 3 bases and J shed 8 bases, with 13 bases lying between them. The germline gives CDR1 SGHAT, CDR2 FQNNGV. The CDR3 DNA follows: TGTGCCAGCAGCTTCCGGACGGGCGGGGAAGCTTTCTTT. The encoded protein is CASSFRTGGEAFF.

This clonotype was observed a handful of times. The V gene is TRBV6-5, the J gene TRBJ2-3; 13 bases fit TRBD2. The germline gives CDR1 MNHEY, CDR2 SVGAGI. CDR3 length: 19 residues. The trim removed 0 bases at V and 3 bases at J, leaving 9 bases unmatched. DNA for the CDR3: TGTGCCAGCAGTTACTCCTCCCAACTAGCGGGGGGGCAGACAGATACGCAGTATTTT. Protein product: CASSYSSQLAGGQTDTQYF.